This passage covers 10 T cell receptor beta chains from one sample sequenced in a study of blood T cell repertoires in COVID-19. TCRdb keeps only in-frame clones here, not all; method: immunoSEQ multiplex PCR. Here the sample spans 450,000 or so clones, around 90% being singletons. Sequencing used peripheral blood. The receptors here all came from a man aged 18 to 29 with COVID-19, enrolled during active disease.

The chain has TRBV7-3 and TRBJ2-2; TRBD1 aligns across 7 bases. The CDR3 runs to 15 residues. Germline V CDR1 and CDR2: SGHTA, FQGTGA. V dropped 4 bases and J dropped 7; count of bases not matched to a gene: 9. CDR3 nucleotide sequence: TGTGCCAGCAGCTCACAGGGGCGCAGGAACGGGGAGCTGTTTTTT. Its protein is CASSSQGRRNGELFF.

V usage is TRBV2 and J usage is TRBJ2-7, with a possible D match to TRBD2 (5 bases). The CDR3 covers 14 residues. The V end was cut by 1 base, the J end by 2 bases, with 9 bases between. CDR1 SNHLY and CDR2 FYNNEI come from the germline V gene. The DNA of the CDR3 is TGTGCCAGCAGTGAAGTGTGGAGGACCTACGAGCAGTACTTC. Protein: CASSEVWRTYEQYF.

The chain is built from TRBV7-2 and TRBJ2-3; 15 positions match TRBD2. V lost 4 bases to trimming and J lost 1 base; unmatched junction nucleotides: 3. The CDR3 contains 17 residues. Germline V gene lookup returns CDR1 SGHTA and CDR2 FQGNSA. The CDR3 bases are TGTGCCAGCAGCTCCCGGACTAGCGGGAGGGGCACAGATACGCAGTATTTT. Translation: CASSSRTSGRGTDTQYF.

V usage is TRBV6-1 and J usage is TRBJ2-1; D is uncertain. V lost 5 bases and J 9 bases, leaving 17 bases between the germline ends. CDR3 size: 14 residues. CDR1 is MNHNS and CDR2 is SASEGT in the germline V gene. The CDR3 DNA reads as TGTGCCAGCAGTCTAGAGGCCCTCTCTTTTGAGCAGTTCTTC. It codes for CASSLEALSFEQFF.

The chain uses TRBV4-2 and TRBJ2-7; TRBD2 matches at 13 bases. From germline, CDR1 is LGHNA and CDR2 YNFKEQ. The V and J ends lost 0 bases and 3 bases, in that order; junction bases with no gene match: 2. The length of the CDR3 is 16 residues. The CDR3 loop reads CASSQEGTSGIYEQYF. Here the CDR3 DNA reads TGTGCCAGCAGCCAAGAGGGGACTAGCGGGATCTACGAGCAGTACTTC.

The chain couples TRBV3-1 (or the pseudogene TRBV3-2) to TRBJ2-3; D perhaps matches TRBD2 (5 bases). The ends were cut back, 3 bases at V and 2 bases at J, with 15 bases in the middle. The CDR3 is 16 residues long. Germline V CDR1 and CDR2: LGHDT, YNNKEL (reference sequence). The CDR3 DNA reads as TGTGCCAGCAGCCAGCCTCTTCGGGGATACACAGATACGCAGTATTTT. Amino acid sequence: CASSQPLRGYTDTQYF.

The chain carries TRBV3-1 (or the pseudogene TRBV3-2) and TRBJ2-3; 10 bases align to TRBD2. The CDR3 has 16 amino acids. The V segment lost 2 bases and the J segment 5 bases; nucleotides outside the gene matches: 7. The germline CDR1 and CDR2 sequences are LGHDT and YNNKEL (reference sequence). In nucleotides, the CDR3 is TGTGCCAGCAGCCAACGGGCTAGCGGGAGATTAGATACGCAGTATTTT. This gives the protein CASSQRASGRLDTQYF.

The rearrangement joins TRBV5-1 to TRBJ2-1; D not resolved. This CDR3 region has 16 residues. From germline, CDR1 is SGHRS and CDR2 YFSETQ. V was clipped by 0 bases and J by 5 bases, with 15 bases between them. CDR3 nucleotides: TGCGCCAGCAGCTTGGTACGGGTGTCACAAAACAATGAGCAGTTCTTC. Amino acid sequence: CASSLVRVSQNNEQFF.

This clone was seen only a few times. The chain links TRBV5-6 to TRBJ1-6; D is undetermined. CDR1 and CDR2 from the germline V gene are SGHDT and YYEEEE. CDR3 length equals 17 residues. Deletions cut 0 bases from V and 2 bases from J, with 12 bases between. The DNA of the CDR3 is TGTGCCAGCAGCTTGGCCGAGGCGTCCACCTATAATTCACCCCTCCACTTT. Amino acids: CASSLAEASTYNSPLHF.

The chain employs TRBV5-1 and TRBJ1-2, with D possibly matching TRBD1 (6 bases). Per germline, CDR1 SGHRS and CDR2 YFSETQ. The CDR3 runs to 13 residues. Trimming removed 4 bases from V and 7 bases from J, with 14 bases in between. The CDR3, as DNA: TGCGCCAGCAGCGTCGAACAGGGAAGTGGCTACACCTTC. Its translation: CASSVEQGSGYTF.